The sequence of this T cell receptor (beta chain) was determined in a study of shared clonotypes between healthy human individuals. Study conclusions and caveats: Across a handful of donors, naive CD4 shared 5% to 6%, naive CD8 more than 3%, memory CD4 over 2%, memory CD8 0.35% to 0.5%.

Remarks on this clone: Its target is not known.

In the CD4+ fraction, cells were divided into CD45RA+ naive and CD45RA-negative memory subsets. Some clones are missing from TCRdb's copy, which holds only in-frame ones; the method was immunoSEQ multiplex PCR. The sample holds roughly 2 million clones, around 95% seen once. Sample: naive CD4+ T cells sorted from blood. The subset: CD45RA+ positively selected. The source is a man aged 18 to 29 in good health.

The CDR3 nucleotides are TGTGCCAGCAGTTACAGGGACAGGGTTCACAATGAGCAGTTCTTC. Protein: CASSYRDRVHNEQFF. The chain carries TRBV6-5 and TRBJ2-1; 9 nucleotides line up with TRBD1. CDR1 is MNHEY and CDR2 is SVGAGI in the germline V gene. Unmatched junction bases numbered 4, after V lost 2 bases and J lost 5 bases. CDR3 length: 15 amino acids.